The 13 T cell receptor beta chains given below trace back to one sample, sequenced in a study of cytomegalovirus exposure and HLA in healthy donors. Both 60 Vbeta primers and 13 Jbeta primers went into the PCR. The method was immunoSEQ multiplex PCR; TCRdb's version includes in-frame clones alone and lacks a portion of them. The sample yields about 50,000 clones, 77% seen once. Input material: PBMCs. The origin of the receptors is a woman aged 35 to 49 in good health and CMV-seropositive.

The rearrangement links TRBV28 to TRBJ1-1, with 7 positions matching TRBD1. V lost 7 bases to trimming and J lost 4 bases; unmatched junction nucleotides: 6. Germline CDR1 is MDHEN and CDR2 is SYDVKM. The CDR3 runs 13 residues. The CDR3 loop reads CASTLRGPTEAFF. In DNA, the CDR3 is TGTGCCAGCACTCTTAGGGGGCCCACTGAAGCTTTCTTT.

This chain uses TRBV27 with TRBJ2-7; 9 nucleotides agree with TRBD1. The CDR3 length is 14 residues. V lost 8 bases to trimming and J lost 2 bases; unmatched junction nucleotides: 7. Germline V gene lookup returns CDR1 MNHEY and CDR2 SMNVEV (reference sequence). Written as DNA, the CDR3 is TGTGCCAGCGCAAGACAGGGGGGGACCTACGAGCAGTACTTC. Protein product: CASARQGGTYEQYF.

This chain links TRBV9 with TRBJ1-2; D gene ambiguous. The V gene lost 0 bases and the J gene lost 1 base, with 7 bases spanning the gap. Germline loops: CDR1 SGDLS, CDR2 YYNGEE. The CDR3 sequence is 14 residues long. DNA for the CDR3: TGTGCCAGCAGCGTAGAATCGAGTAACTATGGCTACACCTTC. It codes for CASSVESSNYGYTF.

V is TRBV4-1 and J is TRBJ1-5; D remains unclear. V was clipped by 0 bases and J by 1 base, with 7 bases between them. Germline V gene data show CDR1 as MGHRA and CDR2 as YSYEKL. The CDR3 is 15 residues long. DNA for the CDR3: TGCGCCAGCAGCCAAGATAGTTGGAGCAATCAGCCCCAGCATTTT. Translation: CASSQDSWSNQPQHF.

The chain couples TRBV18 to TRBJ1-2; TRBD1 aligns across 10 bases. This CDR3 has 14 amino acids. The trim removed 6 bases at V and 3 bases at J, leaving 4 bases unmatched. The V gene's germline CDR1 is KGHSH and CDR2 LQKENI. The CDR3 here is CASSGTGVDYGYTF. CDR3 nucleotide sequence: TGTGCCAGCTCTGGGACAGGGGTTGACTATGGCTACACCTTC.

The rearrangement uses TRBV30 and TRBJ1-2; no firm D call. The V gene lost 2 bases and the J gene lost 4 bases, with 11 bases spanning the gap. CDR3 length: 13 amino acids. Germline CDR1 is GTSNPN and CDR2 is SVGIG (reference sequence). The CDR3 DNA is TGTGCCTGGAGTACTGATGGGCCCTATGGCTACACCTTC. As protein: CAWSTDGPYGYTF. The variable domain in full, with the rest retrieved from reference TRBV30 and TRBJ1-2, is SQTIHQWPATLVQPVGSPLSLECTVEGTSNPNLYWYRQAAGRGLQLLFYSVGIGQISSEVPQNLSASRPQDRQFILSSKKLLLSDSGFYLCAWSTDGPYGYTFGSGTRLTVV.

In this sample, this clone turned up a few times. The CDR3: CASSLQGRDGEAFF. For the CDR3, the DNA is TGTGCCAGCAGCTTGCAGGGGCGAGACGGTGAAGCTTTCTTT. The chain has TRBV5-6 and TRBJ1-1; TRBD1 might be the D (6 bases). The CDR3 is made up of 14 amino acids. Trimming took off 1 base at V and 7 bases at J, with 14 bases between the two ends. Germline values: CDR1 SGHDT, CDR2 YYEEEE.

The sample holds one count of this clone. The chain uses TRBV7-8 and TRBJ1-1; D gene unclear. This CDR3 region has 14 residues. V lost 5 bases to trimming and J lost 0 bases, with 10 bases between them. From germline, CDR1 is SGHVS and CDR2 FQNEAQ. For the CDR3, the DNA is TGTGCCAGCAGCCATGGCCCCCTGAACACTGAAGCTTTCTTT. Its translation is CASSHGPLNTEAFF.

This clone was counted only a few times. The chain joins TRBV6-1 to TRBJ2-1, with D possibly TRBD1 on 6 matching bases. The CDR3 length is 14 residues. Germline V gives CDR1 MNHNS, CDR2 SASEGT. V lost 4 bases to trimming and J lost 4 bases, with 11 bases between them. CDR3 DNA sequence: TGTGCCAGCAGTGCTTGGACAGATTACAATGAGCAGTTCTTC. Amino acid sequence: CASSAWTDYNEQFF.

This clone appeared a single time. The gene calls are TRBV7-3 and TRBJ2-5; 7 nucleotides agree with TRBD1. The V and J ends lost 5 bases and 2 bases, in that order; junction bases with no gene match: 5. The CDR3 covers 14 residues. Germline loops: CDR1 SGHTA, CDR2 FQGTGA. CDR3 region: CASSPWGQQETQYF. As DNA, the CDR3 is TGTGCCAGCAGCCCCTGGGGACAGCAAGAGACCCAGTACTTC.

This sequence joins TRBV19 and TRBJ2-7, with unresolved D. Germline V lookup: CDR1 LNHDA, CDR2 SQIVND (reference sequence). V was cut by 3 bases and J by 6 bases, with 9 bases left in between. CDR3 size: 12 residues. For the CDR3, the DNA is TGTGCCAGTAGTATCTCCCGCGGCGAGCAGTACTTC. It encodes CASSISRGEQYF.

This chain links TRBV4-3 with TRBJ2-6, with a possible D match to TRBD2 (5 bases). V dropped 0 bases and J dropped 0 bases, with 6 bases sitting between them. Germline CDR1 LGHNA, CDR2 YSLEER. CDR3 length: 16 residues. CDR3 in amino acids: CASSQDTSSGANVLTF. The DNA of the CDR3 is TGCGCCAGCAGCCAAGATACTAGCTCTGGGGCCAACGTCCTGACTTTC.

V gene TRBV30 combines with J gene TRBJ2-7; TRBD1 might be the D (7 bases). Germline CDR1 is GTSNPN and CDR2 is SVGIG (reference sequence). The CDR3 extends over 16 amino acids. Between the trimmed V and J ends, which lost 1 base and 5 bases, there was a span of 21 bases. The CDR3 region is CAWSGAGGQTVDEQYF. The CDR3 DNA follows: TGTGCCTGGAGTGGCGCCGGGGGACAGACCGTTGACGAGCAGTACTTC. Variable domain in full (rest from reference TRBV30 and TRBJ2-7): SQTIHQWPATLVQPVGSPLSLECTVEGTSNPNLYWYRQAAGRGLQLLFYSVGIGQISSEVPQNLSASRPQDRQFILSSKKLLLSDSGFYLCAWSGAGGQTVDEQYFGPGTRLTVT.